This T cell receptor beta chain was sequenced during a study of CD8 T cells in Susac syndrome (dated by TCRdb to the late 2010s). With regard to the full study: The study used repertoire sequencing to test whether antigen drove CD8+ T cell activation and differentiation in Susac syndrome.

Looking up the germline V gene (reference sequence) yields CDR1 SGHAT and CDR2 FQDESV. The junction carries 12 bases between V and J, which are trimmed by 1 base and 3 bases respectively. The CDR3 has 16 amino acids, counting the end cysteine and phenylalanine. Here the CDR3 DNA is all that survives: 48 bases in frame from base 1. High-throughput TCR beta sequencing profiled peripheral blood CD8+ and CD4+ T cells from healthy donors, Susac syndrome patients and multiple sclerosis patients. The multiple sclerosis controls were treatment-naive patients who had stable or active relapsing-remitting disease and met the revised McDonald criteria. CD8+ TEMRA cells were enriched by FACS, while bulk CD8+ and CD4+ T cells were purified by magnetic negative isolation. Blood was drawn into EDTA tubes, processed within 24 hours, and PBMCs were isolated by density gradient centrifugation. PBMCs intended for TCR sequencing were frozen in liquid nitrogen and were later thawed in a 37 degrees C water bath. The sorted or isolated CD4+, CD8+ and CD8+ TEMRA cells reached a purity of at least 90%.

Broad study findings and their caveats: The study acknowledged that relatively few individuals were included in the TCR sequencing and HLA analysis.

Concerning this clonotype: Its antigen has not been determined. One base away there is no much larger clone; base qualities are not given.

RNA was extracted using the RNeasy kit, and about 0.5 to 1 microgram was reverse transcribed with random hexamers. The immunoSEQ multiplex PCR assay, covering 54 Vbeta and 13 Jbeta segments, was used to amplify TCR beta CDR3 regions. Bias from PCR amplification was corrected by using a synthetic template baseline for primer optimization and for computational correction. On the authors' methods: Reads were assigned to V, D and J genes according to IMGT and analyzed in immunoSEQ Analyzer, with only productive sequences retained. Clonality was computed as one minus Shannon entropy normalized by log2 of the number of productive unique sequences. For each patient and control, public and private clones were evaluated within the 100 most prevalent clones. Clones were defined as Susac-specific if absent from the healthy and MS cohorts, from more than 900 published viral clones and from other ImmuneACCESS disease sequences. The raw public data were reprocessed by TCRdb itself: fastp quality trimming at Q25, MiXCR clonotype calling, in-frame beta chains only. Rows are combined by CDR3 protein, so each entry shows the most common genes and DNA. What appears here as the V and J calls and clone size reflects TCRdb's work, not the paper's. The sample records approximately 200,000 distinct CDR3 sequences, approximately 95% of which are singletons. The ten largest clonotypes hold 0.082% of the sample.

The sequenced sample was CD4+ T cells from PBMCs. The chain links TRBV11-1 with TRBJ2-2, with the D gene uncertain. The receptor's source is a human donor with multiple sclerosis. The encoded CDR3 is CASSLEVRSDTGELFF. Read as DNA, the sequence is TGTGCCAGCAGCTTAGAGGTCAGGTCGGACACCGGGGAGCTGTTTTTT.